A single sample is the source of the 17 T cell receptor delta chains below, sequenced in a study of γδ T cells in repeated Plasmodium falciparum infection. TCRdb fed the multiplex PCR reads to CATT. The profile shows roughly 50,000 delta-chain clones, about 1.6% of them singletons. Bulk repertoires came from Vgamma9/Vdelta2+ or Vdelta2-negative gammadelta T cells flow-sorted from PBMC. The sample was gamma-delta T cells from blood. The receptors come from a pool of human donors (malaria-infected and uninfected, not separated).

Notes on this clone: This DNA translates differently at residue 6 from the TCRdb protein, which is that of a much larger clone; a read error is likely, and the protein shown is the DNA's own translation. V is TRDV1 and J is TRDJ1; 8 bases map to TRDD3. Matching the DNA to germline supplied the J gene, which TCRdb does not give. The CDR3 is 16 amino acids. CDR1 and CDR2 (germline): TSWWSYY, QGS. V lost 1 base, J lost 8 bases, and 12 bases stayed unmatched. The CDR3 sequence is CALGEPRTWGSTKLIF. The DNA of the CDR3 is TGTGCTCTTGGGGAACCTCGGACCTGGGGGAGTACAAAACTCATCTTT.

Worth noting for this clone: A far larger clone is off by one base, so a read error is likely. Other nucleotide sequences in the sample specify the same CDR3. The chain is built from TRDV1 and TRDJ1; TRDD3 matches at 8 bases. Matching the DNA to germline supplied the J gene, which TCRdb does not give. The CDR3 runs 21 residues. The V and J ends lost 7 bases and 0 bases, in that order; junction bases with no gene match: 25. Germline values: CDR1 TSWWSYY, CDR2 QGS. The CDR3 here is CALERPTVLYWGLPYTDKLIF. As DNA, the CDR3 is TGTGCTCTTGAGAGGCCTACAGTCCTCTACTGGGGGCTACCGTACACCGATAAACTCATCTTT.

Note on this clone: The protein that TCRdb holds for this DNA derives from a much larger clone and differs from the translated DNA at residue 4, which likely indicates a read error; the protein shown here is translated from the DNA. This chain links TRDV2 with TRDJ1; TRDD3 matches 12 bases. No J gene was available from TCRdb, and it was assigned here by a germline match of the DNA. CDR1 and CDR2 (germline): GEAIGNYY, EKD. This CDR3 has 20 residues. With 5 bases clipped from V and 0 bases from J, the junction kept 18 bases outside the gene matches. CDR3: CACGYVLGDTDGPYTDKLIF. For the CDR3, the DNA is TGTGCCTGTGGCTACGTACTGGGGGATACAGACGGGCCGTACACCGATAAACTCATCTTT.

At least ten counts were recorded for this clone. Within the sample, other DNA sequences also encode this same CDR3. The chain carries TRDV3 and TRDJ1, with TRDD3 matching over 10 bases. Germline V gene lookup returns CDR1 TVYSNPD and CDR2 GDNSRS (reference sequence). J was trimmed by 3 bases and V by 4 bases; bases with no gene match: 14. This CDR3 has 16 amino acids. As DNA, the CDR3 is TGTGCCTCCCATCCTGTGTTGGGGGATACTCCCGATAAACTCATCTTT. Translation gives CASHPVLGDTPDKLIF.

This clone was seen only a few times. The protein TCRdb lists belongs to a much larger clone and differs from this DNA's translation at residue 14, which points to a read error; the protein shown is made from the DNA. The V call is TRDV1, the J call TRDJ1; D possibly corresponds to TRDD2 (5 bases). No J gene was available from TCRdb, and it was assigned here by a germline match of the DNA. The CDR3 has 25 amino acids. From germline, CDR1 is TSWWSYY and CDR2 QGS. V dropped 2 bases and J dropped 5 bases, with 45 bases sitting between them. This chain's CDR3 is CALGESSTPMRPRPGSAHPADKLIF. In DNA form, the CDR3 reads TGTGCTCTTGGGGAATCCAGCACTCCTATGAGGCCCCGACCGGGGTCGGCTCATCCGGCTGATAAACTCATCTTT.

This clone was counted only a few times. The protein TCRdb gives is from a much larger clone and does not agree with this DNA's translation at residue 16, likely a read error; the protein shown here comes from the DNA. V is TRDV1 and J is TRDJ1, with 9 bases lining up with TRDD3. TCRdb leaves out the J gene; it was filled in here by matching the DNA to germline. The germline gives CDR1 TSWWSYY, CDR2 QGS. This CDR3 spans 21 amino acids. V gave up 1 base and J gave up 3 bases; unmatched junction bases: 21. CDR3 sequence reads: CALGERPFFPLLLGDADKLIF. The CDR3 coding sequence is TGTGCTCTTGGGGAACGGCCCTTTTTCCCACTTTTACTGGGGGACGCCGATAAACTCATCTTT.

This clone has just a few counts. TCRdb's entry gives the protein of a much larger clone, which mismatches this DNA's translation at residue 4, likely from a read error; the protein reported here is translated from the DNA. In nucleotides, the CDR3 is TGTGCCTGTGTCACCCTCCGCGGGTGGGGGATACTCCACACCGATAAACTCATCTTT. Its protein is CACVTLRGWGILHTDKLIF. J is TRDJ1 and V is TRDV2; 10 bases map to TRDD3. The J gene was not available in TCRdb and was assigned here by matching the DNA to germline segments. Per the germline V gene, CDR1 is GEAIGNYY and CDR2 is EKD. There are 19 residues in the CDR3.

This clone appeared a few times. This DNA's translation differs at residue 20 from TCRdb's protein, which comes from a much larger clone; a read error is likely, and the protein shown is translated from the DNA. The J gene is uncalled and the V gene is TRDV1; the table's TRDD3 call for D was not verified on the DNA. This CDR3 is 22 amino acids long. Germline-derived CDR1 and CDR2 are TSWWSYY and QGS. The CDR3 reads CALGDSSFLGRVWGIRTDKPIF. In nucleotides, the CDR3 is TGTGCTCTTGGGGATTCTTCCTTCCTCGGAAGAGTGTGGGGGATACGCACCGATAAACCCATCTTT.

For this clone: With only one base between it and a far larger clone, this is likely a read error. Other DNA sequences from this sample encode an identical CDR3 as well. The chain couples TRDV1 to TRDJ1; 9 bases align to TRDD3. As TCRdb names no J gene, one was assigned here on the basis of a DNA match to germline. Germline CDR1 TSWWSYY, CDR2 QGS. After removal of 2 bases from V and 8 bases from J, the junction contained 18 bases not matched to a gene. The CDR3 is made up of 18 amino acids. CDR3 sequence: CALGETRTGGYLSTKLIF. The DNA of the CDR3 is TGTGCTCTTGGGGAAACTAGGACCGGGGGATACCTATCGACAAAACTCATCTTT.

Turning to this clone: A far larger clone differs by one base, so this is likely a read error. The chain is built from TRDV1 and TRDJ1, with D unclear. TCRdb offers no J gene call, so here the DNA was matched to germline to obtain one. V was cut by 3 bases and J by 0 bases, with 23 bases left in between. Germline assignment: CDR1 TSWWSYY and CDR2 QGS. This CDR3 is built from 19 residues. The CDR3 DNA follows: TGTGCTCTTGGGGAGCTCCCCCCCAGAAGGGGCGATTACACCGATAAACTCATCTTT. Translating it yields CALGELPPRRGDYTDKLIF.

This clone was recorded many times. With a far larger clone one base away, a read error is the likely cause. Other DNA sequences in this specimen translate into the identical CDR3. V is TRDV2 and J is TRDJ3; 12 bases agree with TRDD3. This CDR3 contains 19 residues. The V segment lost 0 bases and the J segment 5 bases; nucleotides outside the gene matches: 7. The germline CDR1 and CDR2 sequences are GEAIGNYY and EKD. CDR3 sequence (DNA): TGTGCCTGTGACACCCTGCTGGGGGATACGCTGGGGGACACCCGACAGATGTTTTTC. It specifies CACDTLLGDTLGDTRQMFF.

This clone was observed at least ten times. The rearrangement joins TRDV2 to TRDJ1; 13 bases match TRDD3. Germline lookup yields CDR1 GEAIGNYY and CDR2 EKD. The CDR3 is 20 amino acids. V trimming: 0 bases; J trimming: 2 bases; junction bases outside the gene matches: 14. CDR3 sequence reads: CACDTEGWHWGIRVTDKLIF. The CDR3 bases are TGTGCCTGTGACACCGAAGGGTGGCACTGGGGGATACGCGTTACCGATAAACTCATCTTT.

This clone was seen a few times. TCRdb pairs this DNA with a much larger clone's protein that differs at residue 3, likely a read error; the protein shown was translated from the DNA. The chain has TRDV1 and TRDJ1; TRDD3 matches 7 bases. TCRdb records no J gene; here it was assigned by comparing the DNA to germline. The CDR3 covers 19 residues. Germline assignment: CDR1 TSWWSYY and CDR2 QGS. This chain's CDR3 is CAPGDSHRSGYVYTDKLIF. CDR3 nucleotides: TGTGCTCCTGGGGACTCCCATCGAAGTGGATACGTATACACCGATAAACTCATCTTT.

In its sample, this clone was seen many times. Here the CDR3 reads CALGDANHRGTDKLIF. Here the CDR3 DNA reads TGTGCTCTTGGGGACGCGAACCACCGGGGCACCGATAAACTCATCTTT. J is TRDJ1 and V is TRDV1; the D is unclear. CDR3 length: 16 amino acids. CDR1 TSWWSYY and CDR2 QGS come from the germline V gene. With 3 bases removed from V and 1 base from J, the gap between germline ends came to 15 bases.

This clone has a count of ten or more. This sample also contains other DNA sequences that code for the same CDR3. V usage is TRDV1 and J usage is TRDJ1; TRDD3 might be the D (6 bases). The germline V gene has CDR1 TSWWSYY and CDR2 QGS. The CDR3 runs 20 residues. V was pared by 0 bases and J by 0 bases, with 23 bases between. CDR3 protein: CALGELSRIWGFSYTDKLIF. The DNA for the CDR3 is TGTGCTCTTGGGGAACTTTCTAGAATCTGGGGATTTAGTTACACCGATAAACTCATCTTT.

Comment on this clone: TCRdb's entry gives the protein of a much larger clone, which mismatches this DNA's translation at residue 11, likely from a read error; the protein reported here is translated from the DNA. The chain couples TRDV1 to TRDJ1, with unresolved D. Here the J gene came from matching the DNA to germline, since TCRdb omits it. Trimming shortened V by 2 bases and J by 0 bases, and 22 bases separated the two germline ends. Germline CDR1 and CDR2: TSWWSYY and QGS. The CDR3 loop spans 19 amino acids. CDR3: CALGEIWFPRSTYTDKLIF. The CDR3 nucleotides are TGTGCTCTTGGGGAAATATGGTTCCCCCGAAGTACTTACACCGATAAACTCATCTTT.

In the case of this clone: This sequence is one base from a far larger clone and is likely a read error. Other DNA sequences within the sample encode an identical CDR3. The CDR3 region has the DNA TGTGCTCTTGGGGAAGACCGTATCCTCCTTACTGGGGGATACACCGATAAACTCATCTTT. Its protein product is CALGEDRILLTGGYTDKLIF. The V and J genes are TRDV1 and TRDJ1; 10 bases fit TRDD3. TCRdb offers no J gene call, so here the DNA was matched to germline to obtain one. The ends lost 2 bases at V and 0 bases at J; junction bases unmatched: 15. The CDR3 is 20 amino acids. Germline values: CDR1 TSWWSYY, CDR2 QGS.